This TCR beta chain was sequenced in a study of blood T cell repertoires in COVID-19. As for the study in general: PBMCs, B-cell-depleted T cells, or T cells were the source of the cDNA or gDNA that made up the material.

Measured with immunoSEQ multiplex PCR; TCRdb has only the in-frame clones, and not every one. The table includes some 50,000 clones, around 90% detected once. Germline-derived CDR1 and CDR2 are SGHDT and YYEEEE. Trimming pared 3 bases from V and 5 bases from J, leaving 21 bases between. CDR3 length: 16 amino acids. Material for sequencing was peripheral blood. This TCR was sampled from a human donor in a cohort sampled during active COVID-19. The chain has TRBV5-6 and TRBJ2-7, with D tentatively TRBD2 (6 bases). The CDR3 sequence is CASSSSPRRVPNEQYF. The CDR3 DNA reads as TGTGCCAGCAGCTCCTCCCCGCGGAGGGTCCCCAACGAGCAGTACTTC.